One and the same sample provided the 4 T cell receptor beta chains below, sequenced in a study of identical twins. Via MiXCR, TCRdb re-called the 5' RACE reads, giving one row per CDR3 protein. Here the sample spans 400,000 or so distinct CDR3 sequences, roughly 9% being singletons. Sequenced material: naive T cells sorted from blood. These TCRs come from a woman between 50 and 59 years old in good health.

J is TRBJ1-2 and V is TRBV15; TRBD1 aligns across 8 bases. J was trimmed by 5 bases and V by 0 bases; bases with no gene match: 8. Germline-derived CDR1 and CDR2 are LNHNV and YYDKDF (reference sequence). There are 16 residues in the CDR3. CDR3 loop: CATSRDSLDREYGYTF. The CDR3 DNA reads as TGTGCCACCAGCAGAGATTCTCTGGACAGGGAATATGGCTACACCTTC.

For the CDR3, the DNA is TGTGCCAGCAGTTTAAGGGGACAACTGACTTGGAACACTGAAGCTTTCTTT. Translating gives CASSLRGQLTWNTEAFF. The chain carries TRBV27 and TRBJ1-1; D is perhaps TRBD1 (6 bases). Trimming cost V 2 bases and J 1 base, with 17 bases left between them. The germline V gene has CDR1 MNHEY and CDR2 SMNVEV (reference sequence). This CDR3 has 17 amino acids.

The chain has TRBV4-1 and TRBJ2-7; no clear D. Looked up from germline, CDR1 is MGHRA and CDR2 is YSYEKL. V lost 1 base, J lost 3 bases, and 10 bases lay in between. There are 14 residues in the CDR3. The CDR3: CASSQGKQFYEQYF. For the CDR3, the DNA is TGCGCCAGCAGCCAAGGAAAGCAGTTCTACGAGCAGTACTTC.

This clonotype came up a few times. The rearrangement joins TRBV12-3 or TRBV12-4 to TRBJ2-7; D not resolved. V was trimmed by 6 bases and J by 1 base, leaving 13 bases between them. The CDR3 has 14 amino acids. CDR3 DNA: TGTGCCAGCAGCCCCACTGGGCCTTCCTACGAGCAGTACTTC. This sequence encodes CASSPTGPSYEQYF.